These 20 T cell receptor beta chains were all obtained from the same sample, sequenced in a study of Graves' ophthalmopathy and Graves' hyperthyroidism. RNA transcripts were the source from which TCR beta CDR3 regions were amplified. HTBI primers primed a first-round RT-PCR, and a second-round multiplex PCR followed. Using its own MiXCR run on the multiplex PCR reads, TCRdb lists one record per CDR3 protein. The table has hundreds of thousands of distinct CDR3 sequences, 20% to 25% seen once. Material: peripheral blood. The receptors come from a woman between 45 and 65 years old with Graves' ophthalmopathy.

This clonotype was detected many times. The chain couples TRBV27 to TRBJ2-7, with TRBD2 as a possible D gene (7 bases). This CDR3 is built from 16 residues. Trimming removed 5 bases at V and 4 bases at J, with 21 bases between. Germline lookup yields CDR1 MNHEY and CDR2 SMNVEV (reference sequence). CDR3 bases: TGTGCCAGCAGTCGCACCCTCCGGGGGGCTTTGTACGAGCAGTACTTC. The encoded protein is CASSRTLRGALYEQYF.

This clonotype was counted between two and nine times. V and J are TRBV19 and TRBJ1-5, with D perhaps TRBD1 (6 bases). V was trimmed by 3 bases and J by 3 bases, leaving 12 bases between them. The CDR3 extends over 15 amino acids. Germline V gene lookup returns CDR1 LNHDA and CDR2 SQIVND (reference sequence). Here the CDR3 reads CASSMIQGPNQPQHF. CDR3 DNA: TGTGCCAGTAGTATGATTCAGGGGCCCAATCAGCCCCAGCATTTT.

This clonotype was seen ten or more times. The chain joins TRBV5-1 to TRBJ2-5; 11 bases map to TRBD2. The CDR3 is made up of 16 amino acids. The germline V gene has CDR1 SGHRS and CDR2 YFSETQ. V dropped 4 bases and J dropped 4; count of bases not matched to a gene: 9. The CDR3 loop reads CASSEGLADKGETQYF. The DNA for the CDR3 is TGCGCCAGCAGCGAGGGACTAGCGGACAAAGGAGAGACCCAGTACTTC.

This clonotype has ten or more counts. The rearrangement links TRBV6-2 or TRBV6-3 to TRBJ2-5, with TRBD1 matching over 7 bases. V lost 0 bases and J lost 6; bases outside the gene matches: 13. Germline V gene sequence: CDR1 MNHEY, CDR2 SVGEGT. This CDR3 has 17 amino acids. The CDR3 bases are TGTGCCAGCAGTTACTCCTGGACAGGTGAATTTAGGAAGACCCAGTACTTC. Residues: CASSYSWTGEFRKTQYF.

This clonotype was counted at least ten times. The genes are TRBV6-5 and TRBJ2-5; TRBD2 might be the D (6 bases). The V gene's germline CDR1 is MNHEY and CDR2 SVGAGI. The CDR3 sequence is 16 residues long. The V and J ends lost 0 bases and 2 bases respectively, with 13 bases between them. CDR3 DNA: TGTGCCAGCAGTTACTCAGCTAGCGCGTCGCAAGAGACCCAGTACTTC. This encodes CASSYSASASQETQYF.

This clonotype was detected ten times or more. The V and J genes are TRBV3-1 and TRBJ1-2; no clear D gene. The CDR3 is 13 residues long. Per germline, CDR1 LGHDT and CDR2 YNNKEL (reference sequence). With 3 bases removed from V and 6 bases from J, the gap between germline ends came to 11 bases. The CDR3 is CASSQNLGDGYTF. In nucleotides, the CDR3 is TGTGCCAGCAGCCAGAATCTAGGTGATGGCTACACCTTC.

J is TRBJ2-5 and V is TRBV20-1, with 14 bases aligning to TRBD2. The CDR3 has 18 residues. Trimming cost V 3 bases and J 2 bases; bases outside gene matches: 11. Germline V lookup: CDR1 DFQATT, CDR2 SNEGSKA (reference sequence). The CDR3 nucleotides are TGCAGTGCTAGTCGGGGACTAGCGGGAGACGTGTGGCAAGAGACCCAGTACTTC. Protein: CSASRGLAGDVWQETQYF.

This clonotype came up many times. The V and J genes are TRBV18 and TRBJ2-5; TRBD1 is a possible D gene (5 bases). Germline values: CDR1 KGHSH, CDR2 LQKENI. The CDR3 totals 16 residues. Trimming left V 4 bases short and J 4 bases short, with 19 bases between. This chain's CDR3 is CASSLQSGVGRETQYF. Written as DNA, the CDR3 is TGTGCCAGCTCACTTCAATCCGGTGTGGGGCGAGAGACCCAGTACTTC.

There are a few counts of this clonotype. J is TRBJ2-5 and V is TRBV7-9; D is uncertain. V lost 0 bases, J lost 1 base, and 6 bases lay in between. Germline V lookup: CDR1 SEHNR, CDR2 FQNEAQ (reference sequence). CDR3 size: 14 residues. CDR3 in amino acids: CASSLAVFQETQYF. CDR3 DNA sequence: TGTGCCAGCAGCTTAGCGGTTTTCCAAGAGACCCAGTACTTC.

There are many counts of this clonotype. The rearrangement joins TRBV28 to TRBJ1-2, with TRBD1 matching over 10 bases. CDR1 is MDHEN and CDR2 is SYDVKM in the germline V gene. This CDR3 has 17 residues. Losses at the gene ends were 1 base for V and 8 bases for J; bases not matched to a gene: 13. This chain's CDR3 is CASSLLALTGGAGGYTF. DNA of the CDR3: TGTGCCAGCAGTTTATTGGCCTTGACAGGGGGCGCGGGGGGCTACACCTTC.

This clonotype was counted at least ten times. The genes are TRBV30 and TRBJ2-7; the D gene is possibly TRBD2 (5 bases). Germline CDR1 GTSNPN, CDR2 SVGIG (reference sequence). V was clipped by 0 bases and J by 4 bases, with 7 bases between them. The CDR3 length is 12 residues. CDR3 loop: CAWSVSGYEQYF. The CDR3 DNA reads TGTGCCTGGAGTGTATCGGGATACGAGCAGTACTTC.

This clonotype has ten or more counts. V is TRBV6-1 and J is TRBJ2-7, with 14 bases that match TRBD2. The V segment lost 4 bases and the J segment 5 bases; nucleotides outside the gene matches: 13. CDR1 is MNHNS, CDR2 SASEGT, per germline. The CDR3 has 18 amino acids. CDR3 protein: CASSGRDRGLAGEDEQYF. In DNA form, the CDR3 reads TGTGCCAGCAGTGGCCGGGACAGGGGACTAGCGGGAGAGGACGAGCAGTACTTC.

This clonotype came up a few times. Here the CDR3 DNA reads TGTGCCCGGGGGGGGGCCGCCGAGCAGTACTTC. Its translation is CARGGAAEQYF. This chain links TRBV30 with TRBJ2-7; 8 bases are a match to TRBD2. The CDR3 covers 11 residues. Germline CDR1 and CDR2: GTSNPN and SVGIG (reference sequence). Trimming took 8 bases from V and 6 from J; bases not matched to a gene: 6.

Notes on this clonotype: At one end, the junction sequence differs from germline, possibly due to a read error. The chain is built from TRBV2 and TRBJ1-2; D remains ambiguous. The length of the CDR3 is 16 residues. Germline V gene sequence: CDR1 SNHLY, CDR2 FYNNEI. The CDR3 region is CASPLDVKGLNYGYNF. In nucleotides, the CDR3 is TGTGCCAGCCCTTTGGATGTAAAGGGCTTGAACTATGGCTACAACTTC.

This clonotype showed up just a few times. It may be a read error: a sequence one base away is much more abundant. This rearrangement joins TRBV28 to TRBJ2-7; D unclear. The V end was cut by 2 bases, the J end by 2 bases, with 7 bases between. Germline values: CDR1 MDHEN, CDR2 SYDVKM. CDR3 size: 13 residues. The DNA of the CDR3 is TGTGCCAGCAGTTTAGCCATCCCCTACGAGCAGTACTTC. Protein: CASSLAIPYEQYF.

This clonotype was recorded many times. The chain carries TRBV19 and TRBJ2-5, with D perhaps TRBD1 or TRBD2 (5 bases each). The V end was cut by 6 bases, the J end by 2 bases, with 13 bases between. Germline assignment: CDR1 LNHDA and CDR2 SQIVND (reference sequence). The CDR3 sequence is 14 residues long. The CDR3 nucleotides read TGTGCCAGTAGCCTAAATGGGGGACAAGAGACCCAGTACTTC. As protein: CASSLNGGQETQYF.

This clonotype was picked up many times. The V gene is TRBV6-1, the J gene TRBJ1-2; weak D call: TRBD1 (5 bases). V shed 4 bases and J shed 4 bases, with 10 bases lying between them. Germline CDR1 MNHNS, CDR2 SASEGT. The CDR3 has 13 amino acids. The DNA of the CDR3 is TGTGCCAGCAGTGCGGGACGGTCCTATGGCTACACCTTC. Translation: CASSAGRSYGYTF.

The chain couples TRBV20-1 to TRBJ1-5; 8 bases map to TRBD1. From germline, CDR1 is DFQATT and CDR2 SNEGSKA (reference sequence). J lost 7 bases, V lost 0 bases, and 5 bases had no gene match. This CDR3 is built from 14 residues. This chain's CDR3 is CSARESGGYQPQHF. The CDR3, as DNA: TGCAGTGCTAGAGAGTCAGGGGGCTACCAGCCCCAGCATTTT.

This clonotype was recorded many times. The chain combines TRBV15 with TRBJ1-6; 7 bases agree with TRBD1. Per germline, CDR1 LNHNV and CDR2 YYDKDF (reference sequence). Trimming removed 3 bases from V and 5 bases from J; junction bases left unmatched: 1. This CDR3 is built from 14 residues. In DNA form, the CDR3 reads TGTGCCACCAGCAGGACAGGGAATAATTCACCCCTCCACTTT. The encoded protein is CATSRTGNNSPLHF. The full variable domain, in which reference TRBV15 and TRBJ1-6 provide the parts outside the CDR3, is DAMVIQNPRYQVTQFGKPVTLSCSQTLNHNVMYWYQQKSSQAPKLLFHYYDKDFNNEADTPDNFQSRRPNTSFCFLDIRSPGLGDTAMYLCATSRTGNNSPLHFGNGTRLTVT.

A word on this clonotype: A much larger clone differs from this one at a single base, so this may be a read error. The CDR3 is CASKPGLSGATYNEQYF. The CDR3, as DNA: TGTGCCAGCAAACCTGGCCTTAGCGGGGCTACCTACAATGAGCAGTACTTC. The rearrangement joins TRBV2 to TRBJ2-7; 8 positions match TRBD2. CDR3 length: 17 residues. The V gene's germline CDR1 is SNHLY and CDR2 FYNNEI. J gave up 7 bases and V 7 bases, and 21 bases lay outside the gene matches.